This T cell receptor beta chain originates from a study of OX40 agonist ivuxolimab in advanced cancers. Overall study findings and caveats: Partial responders receiving 0.1-3.0 mg/kg showed among the lowest clonal expansion.

Profiling relied on immunoSEQ multiplex PCR, and the TCRdb table lists in-frame clones only, not all of them. The sample lists roughly 30,000 clones, 88% occurring once. The V end was cut by 5 bases, the J end by 1 base, with 14 bases between. CDR1 MDHEN and CDR2 SYDVKM come from the germline V gene. The CDR3 is made up of 15 amino acids. On this clone itself: The antigen is unknown.

This receptor was obtained from an adult with an advanced solid tumor such as melanoma, head and neck, liver or kidney cancer. The sample in question was CD4+ or CD8+ T cells sorted from blood, obtained in a trial of the OX40 agonist ivuxolimab. This sequence joins TRBV28 and TRBJ1-2; D gene uncertain. Written as DNA, the CDR3 is TGTGCCAGCAGTCACCAACAGTACATTAACTATGGCTACACCTTC. Its translation: CASSHQQYINYGYTF.